A single sample is the source of the 5 T cell receptor beta chains below, sequenced in a study of blood T cell repertoires in COVID-19. The protocol was immunoSEQ multiplex PCR, while the TCRdb copy is restricted to in-frame clones and leaves out a portion. This sample has more than 200,000 clones, with around nine tenths found just once. Source material: peripheral blood. Receptors were obtained from a woman in her sixties or seventies with COVID-19, enrolled during active disease.

The chain has TRBV5-1 and TRBJ2-7; 7 bases match TRBD1. J gave up 2 bases and V 3 bases, and 2 bases lay outside the gene matches. Germline V CDR1 and CDR2: SGHRS, YFSETQ. The CDR3 covers 13 residues. The CDR3 coding sequence is TGCGCCAGCAGCTGGGACAGACCCTACGAGCAGTACTTC. Amino acid sequence: CASSWDRPYEQYF.

There are a few counts of this clone. V and J are TRBV4-3 and TRBJ2-1, with 7 nucleotides matching TRBD2. The CDR3 is 16 residues long. Per the germline V gene, CDR1 is LGHNA and CDR2 is YSLEER. V lost 0 bases to trimming and J lost 4 bases; unmatched junction nucleotides: 6. The CDR3 loop reads CASSQEQRGSYNEQFF. CDR3 nucleotides: TGCGCCAGCAGCCAAGAACAGCGGGGCTCATACAATGAGCAGTTCTTC.

The V gene is TRBV6-4, the J gene TRBJ2-7, with 11 nucleotides matching TRBD1. Germline V CDR1 and CDR2: MRHNA, SNTAGT. The V and J ends lost 8 bases and 5 bases, in that order; junction bases with no gene match: 11. The CDR3 has 15 residues. The CDR3 region is CASGREGQGVHEQYF. The CDR3 coding sequence is TGTGCCAGCGGAAGGGAGGGACAGGGGGTCCACGAGCAGTACTTC.

The V and J genes are TRBV14 and TRBJ1-1; the match to TRBD1 covers 9 bases. Germline V gives CDR1 SGHDN, CDR2 FVKESK. V was pared by 4 bases and J by 12 bases, with 15 bases of the junction left unmatched. The CDR3 is made up of 15 amino acids. Here the CDR3 reads CASSPPDRGQLKTFF. In nucleotides, the CDR3 is TGTGCCAGCAGCCCCCCGGACAGGGGTCAACTTAAAACTTTCTTT.

In this sample, this clone turned up once. V usage is TRBV18 and J usage is TRBJ1-5; D uncertain. Germline CDR1 and CDR2: KGHSH and LQKENI. CDR3 length: 14 amino acids. The V and J ends lost 4 bases and 0 bases respectively, with 7 bases between them. CDR3 region: CASSQPYSNQPQHF. CDR3 nucleotides: TGTGCCAGCTCACAACCCTATAGCAATCAGCCCCAGCATTTT.